These 13 T cell receptor beta chains came from one sample sequenced in a study of T cells in women clearing cervical HPV infection. Generated by immunoSEQ multiplex PCR, the TCRdb table keeps only in-frame clones and is missing some. The sample's table shows 44,000 or so clones. Sequences were obtained from blood buffy coat. The source is a woman between 18 and 69 years old with a cervical HPV16 infection that either progressed to CIN3+ or cleared (not recorded which).

With regard to this clone: The CDR3 is cut off 3 residues early in the read; its end comes from the germline J gene. The chain has TRBV2 and TRBJ2-3, with D tentatively TRBD1 (5 bases). The length of the CDR3 is 17 residues. The V gene's germline CDR1 is SNHLY and CDR2 FYNNEI. Partial CDR3 DNA: TGTGCCAGCAGTGAAGGAGAAGTTGGGGCCCGTAAAGAGACG. Its protein product is CASSEGEVGARKET. The CDR3, in full, reads CASSEGEVGARKETQYF.

Details on this clone: Coverage ceases 3 residues before the CDR3 finishes, and the germline J gene fills in the end. The chain couples TRBV19 to TRBJ2-1; tentatively, D is TRBD1 (5 bases). The CDR3 totals 19 residues. CDR1 is LNHDA, CDR2 SQIVND, per germline (reference sequence). Trimming cost V 3 bases and J 4 bases, with 25 bases left between them. The CDR3 DNA, read in part, is TGTGCCAGTAGTATGGGGCGGCAGTTCTCTGGCTCTCGATACAATGAG. Protein product: CASSMGRQFSGSRYNE. The CDR3, in full, reads CASSMGRQFSGSRYNEQFF.

About this clone itself: Read sequence stops 3 residues before the CDR3 end, and the germline J gene provides the missing end. The chain has TRBV28 and TRBJ1-6, with TRBD1 identical over 9 bases. Germline V gene data show CDR1 as MDHEN and CDR2 as SYDVKM. The CDR3 runs 18 residues. V lost 8 bases and J lost 0; bases outside the gene matches: 11. The CDR3 spells CASQYRGLMSSYNSPLHF. CDR3 DNA, as far as it was read: TGTGCCAGCCAATACAGGGGGCTCATGAGCTCCTATAATTCACCC.

Details on this clone: The read gets to within 3 residues of the CDR3 end, and the germline J gene fills in the rest. The rearrangement uses TRBV19 and TRBJ1-2; D unclear. The germline gives CDR1 LNHDA, CDR2 SQIVND (reference sequence). This CDR3 spans 13 amino acids. V was shortened by 3 bases and J by 3 bases, with 8 bases between the two germline ends. The covered CDR3 bases are TGTGCCAGTAGTATGTCAAAGGACTATGGC. Translation gives CASSMSKDYG. The complete CDR3 sequence is CASSMSKDYGYTF. Looking up the rest from reference TRBV19 and TRBJ1-2 gives the full variable domain: DGGITQSPKYLFRKEGQNVTLSCEQNLNHDAMYWYRQDPGQGLRLIYYSQIVNDFQKGDIAEGYSVSREKKESFPLTVTSAQKNPTAFYLCASSMSKDYGYTFGSGTRLTVV.

Points on this clone: The read falls 3 residues short of the CDR3 end, and the missing part is taken from the germline J gene. The chain is built from TRBV2 and TRBJ2-1; 9 positions match TRBD2. V was clipped by 4 bases and J by 9 bases; unmatched bases: 4. The CDR3 spans 13 residues. Germline V lookup: CDR1 SNHLY, CDR2 FYNNEI. The DNA read from the CDR3 is TGTGCCAGCAGTGGAGGTAGCGGGGGTGAG. This codes for CASSGGSGGE. The complete CDR3 protein is CASSGGSGGEQFF.

As for this clone: One end of the junction fails to match germline, which may point to a read error. The CDR3 extends 3 residues past the end of the read, so its final part is completed from the germline J gene. The chain links TRBV6-1 to TRBJ2-2; D gene unclear. Germline V gene sequence: CDR1 MNHNS, CDR2 SASEGT. The CDR3 totals 15 residues. Partial CDR3 DNA: TGTGCCAGCAGGGAAGTATCGGGTGCTAATGAAAAG. Amino acid sequence: CASREVSGANEK. The CDR3 in its entirety is CASREVSGANEKLFF.

As to this clone: The CDR3 end is not reached by the read, which stops 3 residues before it; the germline J gene fills it in. The chain joins TRBV19 to TRBJ1-4; tentative D call: TRBD1 (5 bases). The CDR3 is made up of 12 amino acids. Trimming cost V 3 bases and J 8 bases, with 7 bases left between them. The V gene's germline CDR1 is LNHDA and CDR2 SQIVND (reference sequence). The CDR3 reads CASSIRGEKLFF. The covered CDR3 bases are TGTGCCAGTAGTATTCGGGGGGAAAAA.

Concerning this clone: Read data end 3 residues before the CDR3 end; the end is taken from the germline J gene. The chain carries TRBV12-3 or TRBV12-4 and TRBJ2-1; D may be TRBD2 (5 bases). Between the trimmed V and J ends, which lost 8 bases and 3 bases, there was a span of 14 bases. This CDR3 spans 14 amino acids. Incomplete CDR3 DNA: TGTGCCAGCCATAAAGCGGAGAACTACAATGAG. Amino acid sequence: CASHKAENYNE. The entire CDR3 sequence reads CASHKAENYNEQFF.

Points on this clone: The read finishes 3 residues shy of the CDR3 end, and the germline J gene is used to complete it. V usage is TRBV18 and J usage is TRBJ2-7, with D possibly TRBD2 on 6 matching bases. This CDR3 contains 14 residues. Germline V CDR1 and CDR2: KGHSH, LQKENI. Between the trimmed V and J ends, which lost 6 bases and 5 bases, there was a span of 17 bases. The CDR3 spells CASSVGTARDEQYF. Incomplete CDR3 DNA: TGTGCCAGCTCCGTGGGGACTGCTAGAGACGAG.

Of note for this clone: With the read ending 3 residues before the CDR3 end, the germline J gene is used to fill in that end. The chain combines TRBV11-1 with TRBJ2-7; unclear D gene. There are 12 residues in the CDR3. V was trimmed by 5 bases and J by 0 bases, leaving 5 bases between them. The germline gives CDR1 SGHAT, CDR2 FQDESV (reference sequence). The CDR3 sequence: CASSTSSYEQYF. The CDR3 bases that were read are TGTGCCAGCAGCACCAGCTCCTACGAG.

The DNA read from the CDR3 is TGCAGTGCTAGTAGTTCTGGACTCTTC. Translating it yields CSASSSGLF. The entire CDR3 sequence reads CSASSSGLFYTF. The chain couples TRBV20-1 to TRBJ1-2; D gene uncertain. The missing CDR3 end, 3 residues past where the read stops, is filled in from the germline J gene. The CDR3 has 12 amino acids. Per the germline V gene, CDR1 is DFQATT and CDR2 is SNEGSKA (reference sequence).

Worth noting for this clone: The read halts 3 residues ahead of the CDR3 end, with the missing end drawn from the germline J gene. The chain carries TRBV20-1 and TRBJ2-1; 11 nucleotides align to TRBD2. Trimming removed 2 bases from V and 9 bases from J; junction bases left unmatched: 27. Per the germline V gene, CDR1 is DFQATT and CDR2 is SNEGSKA (reference sequence). The CDR3 loop spans 21 amino acids. The DNA read from the CDR3 is TGCAGTGCTAGAATACTAGGGACACGGCCTTCCTTAGCGGGGGGGCGGGGTGAG. This encodes CSARILGTRPSLAGGRGE. The CDR3 reads in full as CSARILGTRPSLAGGRGEQFF.

About this clone: Read sequence stops 3 residues before the CDR3 end, and the germline J gene provides the missing end. The gene calls are TRBV20-1 and TRBJ2-7; the D is unclear. In germline, CDR1 is DFQATT, CDR2 SNEGSKA (reference sequence). V gave up 1 base and J gave up 3 bases, with 7 bases separating them. This CDR3 region has 12 residues. CDR3 in amino acids: CSARAVLYEQYF. CDR3 bases read: TGCAGTGCTAGAGCTGTCCTCTACGAG.